A selection of T cell receptor beta chains follows, all from one sample in a study of cytomegalovirus exposure and HLA in healthy donors. Here immunoSEQ multiplex PCR was the method, and the copy in TCRdb shows in-frame clones only, minus some. The sample consists of some 64,000 clones, roughly 95% of them appearing once. Sequencing was done on a sample of PBMCs. Receptors were obtained from a woman under 30 in good health and CMV-seronegative. CDR3s include the opening cysteine and the closing phenylalanine or tryptophan. The D gene is left open where the match is weak. The size of a clone is reported for some rows only, either as once, few or many, or as a class for expanded clones.

D,size,J,V,DNA,CDR3
.,.,TRBJ2-1,TRBV27,TGTGCCAGCAGTTTAGACAGCCCGGCCTACAATGAGCAGTTCTTC,CASSLDSPAYNEQFF
.,.,TRBJ1-3,TRBV19,TGTGCCAGTAGTATGGCGGGGCCGGACGGGAGGGTCTCGGGAAACACCATATATTTT,CASSMAGPDGRVSGNTIYF
.,once,TRBJ1-5,TRBV5-1,TGCGCCAGCAGCTTGGGGGGCTCCAAGGGTGAGGTCCAGCATTTT,CASSLGGSKGEVQHF
.,.,TRBJ1-2,TRBV7-9,TGTGCCAGCAGCCCTCGGGACTCCGGCTACACCTTC,CASSPRDSGYTF
TRBD2,.,TRBJ2-3,TRBV27,TGTGCCAGCAGTTTAGAGGCGGGAGTGGTAGATACGCAGTATTTT,CASSLEAGVVDTQYF
TRBD2,.,TRBJ2-1,TRBV11-3,TGTGCCAGCAGCTTAGATTACGGGACTAGCGCCTACAATGAGCAGTTCTTC,CASSLDYGTSAYNEQFF
TRBD1,.,TRBJ2-5,TRBV19,TGTGCCAGTAGTTCCCACAGGGGGCAAGAGACCCAGTACTTC,CASSSHRGQETQYF
TRBD2,.,TRBJ2-3,TRBV25-1,TGTGCCAGCAGTAACCGGCTAGCGGGGTCCTACACAGATACGCAGTATTTT,CASSNRLAGSYTDTQYF
TRBD2,once,TRBJ2-1,TRBV7-2,TGTGCCACCCACGGGGGGTTGTCCTACAATGAGCAGTTCTTC,CATHGGLSYNEQFF
.,.,TRBJ2-2,TRBV4-3,TGCGCCAGCAGCACAGACGCGAACACCGGGGAGCTGTTTTTT,CASSTDANTGELFF
.,.,TRBJ2-5,TRBV6-5,TGTGCCAGCAGGGGAACGGCAGGGGTCCAGTACTTC,CASRGTAGVQYF
.,.,TRBJ1-5,TRBV4-3,TGCGCCAGCAGCCCCCGGGTGAGACCCAATCAGCCCCAGCATTTT,CASSPRVRPNQPQHF
.,.,TRBJ1-5,TRBV20-1,TGCAGTGCTAGCCACGGGTCCCAGCATTTT,CSASHGSQHF
TRBD1,once,TRBJ2-1,TRBV27,TGTGCCAGCAGTTTGGGACAGAAGCAGTTCTTC,CASSLGQKQFF
TRBD2,.,TRBJ2-5,TRBV5-4,TGTGCCAGCAGCTTTATGCGAGCGGGAGGGGGAGAGACCCAGTACTTC,CASSFMRAGGGETQYF